This record concerns one T cell receptor beta chain sequence. This clone's antigen is unknown. Base quality data are lacking; no much larger clone is found one base away. The data originate from a study of yellow fever vaccine responses in identical twins (dated by TCRdb to the late 2010s). Notes on the research overall: Focusing on identical twins, the study followed the T cell clones that responded to the vaccine, and did so with precision.

Libraries were prepared through RT-PCR. Instrument used: Illumina HiSeq 2500. The public reads were run again by TCRdb, first through fastp at Q25 and then through MiXCR, and only productive beta chains were kept. One record per CDR3 amino acid sequence lists the most common genes and DNA. Present in this sample are under 20,000 distinct CDR3 sequences, approximately 63% of which were seen just once. More than 7% of the sample belongs to the ten largest clones. The germline ends are 15 bases apart after V is trimmed by 0 bases and J by 0 bases. Reading from cysteine to phenylalanine, the CDR3 counts 16 amino acids. Only the CDR3 DNA stays, 48 bases, in frame from base 1. CDR1 and CDR2 are read off the germline V gene (reference sequence) as DFQATT and SNEGSKA. Beyond this particular receptor, the publication reports: The T cell response to vaccination in identical twins was reported by the authors to appear partly convergent and partly personalized.

This sequence was found in a woman aged 18-35 years who received the yellow fever vaccine. Donor details come from another sample of the same person, matched by shared clones. Source: T cells from blood (PBMCs), unsorted or a sorted subset (not recorded which), taken before or after yellow fever vaccination (not recorded which). The sequence joins TRBV20-1 to TRBJ2-7; the D gene is not confidently resolved. The nucleotide sequence is TGCAGTGCTAGAGATAGGTGGGGAACCTTCTCCTACGAGCAGTACTTC. It translates to CSARDRWGTFSYEQYF.